This T cell receptor beta chain was captured in a study of T cells in Graves' hyperthyroidism and ophthalmopathy. Study-wide results and limits: Ophthalmopathy was told apart from stable hyperthyroidism by a 13 V-J model. Blood also held most thyroid clonotypes expanded beyond 0.001.

The source material, RNA transcripts, was used to amplify TCR beta CDR3 regions. The HTBI primer set was used in a first-round RT-PCR of the TCR CDR3. TCRdb fed the multiplex PCR reads into MiXCR, producing one record per CDR3 protein. The profile covers 500,000 to 600,000 distinct CDR3 sequences, with 15% to 20% appearing a single time and 47% taken by the ten largest. The CDR3 consists of 13 residues. CDR1 is MDHEN and CDR2 is SYDVKM in the germline V gene. Deletions cut 6 bases from V and 7 bases from J, with 16 bases between. This clonotype appeared many times. Its antigen is not known. This TCR was sampled from a man aged 40-50 years with Graves' ophthalmopathy. This chain links TRBV28 with TRBJ2-7; D not certain. Sample: blood. Here the CDR3 DNA reads TGTGCCAGCAGAGAGGAACCCCTACAGGAGCAGTACTTC. Translating it yields CASREEPLQEQYF.